The T cell receptor beta chain described here comes from a study of vaccination and CD4 T cells after COVID-19. At the level of the study: Nasal swab PCR detected SARS-CoV-2 in convalescent patients; 9 or 10 had mild disease, one severe.

The Oncomine TCR Beta short-read assay was what sequenced the DNA obtained from cultured CD4+ T cells. TCRdb analysed the PCR reads with MiXCR anew, one entry per CDR3 protein. The top ten hold 7% to 8.5% of the sample, which has around 15,000 distinct CDR3 sequences, under 75% seen once. From germline, CDR1 is DFQATT and CDR2 SNEGSKA (reference sequence). The CDR3 spans 14 residues. V lost 6 bases and J lost 2, with 14 bases in between. Regarding treatment: roughly 11-day PBMC culture with coronavirus spike peptide pools or control peptides (ViraFEST assay). A word on this clonotype: Its antigen is unidentified.

The TCR sequence derives from a human donor who had recovered from COVID-19. This chain uses TRBV20-1 with TRBJ1-5, with D possibly being TRBD1 (6 bases). Material: CD4+ T cells from blood, cultured in vitro. The CDR3 nucleotides read TGCAGTGCCTTTGACAGGCTTGGCAATCAGCCCCAGCATTTT. It specifies CSAFDRLGNQPQHF.